This T cell receptor (beta chain) was found in a study of PD-1 blockade in classical Hodgkin lymphoma. In the case of this clone: Its antigen is not identified.

Overall study results and limits: Patients were excluded if nivolumab began under 1 year after ASCT (the autologous transplant).

Measured with immunoSEQ multiplex PCR; TCRdb has only the in-frame clones, and not every one. The sample has around 70,000 clones; 71% are singletons. The patients all showed relapse after autologous stem cell transplantation, while their brentuximab vedotin exposure varied. The input for sequencing was peripheral blood mononuclear cells (PBMCs), taken before the second cycle of nivolumab. This receptor was identified in a human donor with classical Hodgkin lymphoma.

The CDR3 region is CASSVQGRFSTDTQYF. The CDR3 bases are TGTGCCAGCAGCGTACAGGGAAGGTTCAGCACAGATACGCAGTATTTT. The chain links TRBV9 to TRBJ2-3; a possible D gene is TRBD1 (5 bases). The germline CDR1 and CDR2 sequences are SGDLS and YYNGEE. This CDR3 has 16 amino acids. Trimming left V 1 base short and J 0 bases short, with 12 bases between.